This T cell receptor (beta chain) was found in a study of CXCR3-negative and CXCR3-positive naive CD8 T cells. This CDR3 spans 13 amino acids. The method, 5' RACE with UMI labels, was used to prepare the TRB cDNA libraries. TCRdb reworked the 5' RACE reads into one entry per CDR3 protein, no DNA. With 50,000 to 65,000 distinct CDR3 sequences in the sample, the ten largest clones hold about a quarter. The sequenced sample was memory CD8+ T cells from blood. The receptor was isolated from a human donor in good health. Some clones in this sample may be carry-over from other donors' samples. The rearrangement uses TRBV12-3 or TRBV12-4 and TRBJ2-1; TCRdb's assignment of TRBD2 cannot be checked, as there is no DNA. The CDR3 is CASSRLAGDEHLF.